The next 3 T cell receptor beta chains were all read from a single sample in a study of T cells in Graves' hyperthyroidism and ophthalmopathy. RNA transcripts provided the source from which TCR beta CDR3 regions were amplified. Using the HTBI primer set, a first-round RT-PCR was run on the TCR CDR3. TCRdb processed the multiplex PCR reads anew with MiXCR; each CDR3 protein has one entry. The sample holds around 690,000 distinct CDR3 sequences, around 21% seen once. Sequencing input: blood. The source is a man between 25 and 39 years old with Graves' ophthalmopathy.

The chain joins TRBV24-1 to TRBJ2-7; 7 bases fit TRBD1. Per the germline V gene, CDR1 is KGHDR and CDR2 is SFDVKD. With 9 bases clipped from V and 3 bases from J, the junction kept 25 bases outside the gene matches. The CDR3 is 19 residues long. The CDR3 sequence: CATRQGPPTRQGRVYEQYF. The CDR3 bases are TGTGCCACCCGGCAAGGCCCCCCTACTCGACAGGGCCGTGTCTACGAGCAGTACTTC.

The chain carries TRBV5-4 and TRBJ1-1; maybe TRBD1 (6 bases). Germline V gene data show CDR1 as SGHNT and CDR2 as YYREEE (reference sequence). V dropped 10 bases and J dropped 1 base, with 14 bases sitting between them. The CDR3 runs to 13 residues. The CDR3 is CAPGGRGNTEAFF. The CDR3 nucleotides are TGTGCCCCGGGGGGCAGGGGGAACACTGAAGCTTTCTTT.

V usage is TRBV7-2 and J usage is TRBJ2-1; TRBD1 or TRBD2 may be the D gene (5 bases each). This CDR3 contains 16 residues. Trimming left V 2 bases short and J 6 bases short, with 17 bases between. Germline V CDR1 and CDR2: SGHTA, FQGNSA. CDR3 sequence reads: CASSLNPGPLANEQFF. CDR3 DNA: TGTGCCAGCAGCTTAAACCCGGGACCCCTCGCCAATGAGCAGTTCTTC.